What follows are 15 T cell receptor beta chains derived from one specimen sequenced in a study of identical twins. TCRdb re-derived calls from the 5' RACE reads in MiXCR, one entry per CDR3 protein. Among 300,000 to 350,000 distinct CDR3 sequences listed, more than 9% were seen once. Another study also made use of these data, one on yellow fever vaccine responses in identical twins.

Material for sequencing was CD8+ T cells sorted from blood. The origin of the receptors is a woman aged 18-29 years in good health.

The chain is built from TRBV7-9 and TRBJ2-7; 7 bases are shared with TRBD1. V gave up 3 bases and J gave up 2 bases; unmatched junction bases: 4. The CDR3 is made up of 14 amino acids. Per the germline V gene, CDR1 is SEHNR and CDR2 is FQNEAQ (reference sequence). CDR3 in amino acids: CASSFHRGTYEQYF. As DNA, the CDR3 is TGTGCCAGCAGCTTCCACAGGGGAACCTACGAGCAGTACTTC.

This sequence joins TRBV15 and TRBJ2-1; TRBD2 matches 10 bases. This CDR3 is 18 amino acids long. Unmatched junction bases numbered 6, after V lost 1 base and J lost 0 bases. Germline V gene lookup returns CDR1 LNHNV and CDR2 YYDKDF (reference sequence). CDR3 sequence: CATSRVSGRPSSYNEQFF. CDR3 nucleotides: TGTGCCACCAGCAGAGTTAGCGGGAGGCCTTCCTCCTACAATGAGCAGTTCTTC.

There are a few counts of this clonotype. The genes are TRBV6-4 and TRBJ2-1; no clear D gene. Per the germline V gene, CDR1 is MRHNA and CDR2 is SNTAGT. This CDR3 is built from 10 residues. V lost 3 bases and J lost 10, with 4 bases in between. This CDR3 is CASSEGEQFF. DNA for the CDR3: TGTGCCAGCAGTGAGGGGGAGCAGTTCTTC.

V is TRBV2 and J is TRBJ1-1; 11 nucleotides align to TRBD1. The germline V gene encodes CDR1 SNHLY and CDR2 FYNNEI. Trimming cost V 2 bases and J 7 bases; bases outside gene matches: 12. This CDR3 has 17 amino acids. The chain's CDR3 is CASSEKDRGHLAFEAFF. The CDR3 nucleotides read TGTGCCAGCAGTGAAAAGGACAGGGGGCACCTTGCCTTTGAAGCTTTCTTT.

The rearrangement uses TRBV4-1 and TRBJ1-1; D gene ambiguous. CDR1 is MGHRA, CDR2 YSYEKL, per germline. CDR3 length: 11 amino acids. The V end lost 1 base, the J end lost 12 bases, and 9 bases lay between the germline ends. The CDR3 sequence is CASSQGSPTFF. The CDR3 nucleotides are TGCGCCAGCAGCCAAGGGTCCCCAACTTTCTTT.

V usage is TRBV2 and J usage is TRBJ2-7; perhaps TRBD1 as D (5 bases). The length of the CDR3 is 13 residues. Germline V lookup: CDR1 SNHLY, CDR2 FYNNEI. With 4 bases removed from V and 3 bases from J, the gap between germline ends came to 10 bases. CDR3 nucleotide sequence: TGTGCCAGCAGTGGCAGGGTTGACTACGAGCAGTACTTC. It yields the protein CASSGRVDYEQYF. Based on the CDR3 plus reference TRBV2 and TRBJ2-7, the full variable domain is EPEVTQTPSHQVTQMGQEVILRCVPISNHLYFYWYRQILGQKVEFLVSFYNNEISEKSEIFDDQFSVERPDGSNFTLKIRSTKLEDSAMYFCASSGRVDYEQYFGPGTRLTVT.

The chain uses TRBV28 and TRBJ2-1, with D possibly matching TRBD2 (6 bases). Trimming removed 7 bases at V and 7 bases at J, with 17 bases between. The V gene's germline CDR1 is MDHEN and CDR2 SYDVKM. The CDR3 spans 14 residues. CDR3 amino acids: CASKLAGSANEQFF. CDR3 bases: TGTGCCAGCAAACTCGCGGGATCAGCGAATGAGCAGTTCTTC.

Only a few counts were recorded for this clonotype. The chain joins TRBV4-1 to TRBJ1-1; weak D call: TRBD1 (5 bases). The germline V gene has CDR1 MGHRA and CDR2 YSYEKL. There are 16 residues in the CDR3. V lost 0 bases to trimming and J lost 1 base, with 12 bases between them. CDR3 in amino acids: CASSQDPARANTEAFF. CDR3 DNA: TGCGCCAGCAGCCAAGATCCCGCCAGGGCGAACACTGAAGCTTTCTTT.

The chain is built from TRBV24-1 and TRBJ2-7; the D call may be TRBD1 or TRBD2 (6 bases each). Germline CDR1 is KGHDR and CDR2 is SFDVKD. The CDR3 consists of 18 residues. CDR3: CATQEGSVVGGHYYERYV. The CDR3 DNA follows: TGTGCCACCCAAGAGGGGTCCGTGGTCGGGGGACACTACTACGAGCGGTACGTC.

V gene TRBV12-5 combines with J gene TRBJ2-5; the match to TRBD2 covers 12 bases. J gave up 0 bases and V 2 bases, and 4 bases lay outside the gene matches. Germline lookup yields CDR1 LGHNT and CDR2 FRNRAP. The CDR3 loop spans 17 amino acids. The CDR3 sequence is CASGLSTSGGHQETQYF. DNA of the CDR3: TGTGCTAGTGGTTTGTCGACTAGCGGGGGCCACCAAGAGACCCAGTACTTC. Filled out from reference TRBV12-5 and TRBJ2-5, the complete variable domain reads DARVTQTPRHKVTEMGQEVTMRCQPILGHNTVFWYRQTMMQGLELLAYFRNRAPLDDSGMPKDRFSAEMPDATLATLKIQPSEPRDSAVYFCASGLSTSGGHQETQYFGPGTRLLVL.

This chain connects TRBV20-1 to TRBJ2-5; D not resolved. There are 12 residues in the CDR3. Germline assignment: CDR1 DFQATT and CDR2 SNEGSKA (reference sequence). The CDR3 reads CSGPPVGETQYF. CDR3 DNA sequence: TGCAGCGGACCTCCCGTGGGTGAGACCCAGTACTTC.

In the case of this clonotype: A single base separates this from a much larger clone, so it may be a read error. This rearrangement joins TRBV7-9 to TRBJ2-2; D is undetermined. The germline V gene has CDR1 SEHNR and CDR2 FQNEAQ (reference sequence). The V end lost 0 bases, the J end lost 7 bases, and 3 bases lay between the germline ends. There are 12 residues in the CDR3. The CDR3 DNA sequence: TGTGCCAGCAGCTTAGCGCGCGGGGAGCTGTTTTTT. Protein: CASSLARGELFF.

The table lists this clonotype with many counts. This rearrangement joins TRBV20-1 to TRBJ1-5; weak D call: TRBD1 (5 bases). The V and J ends lost 0 bases and 5 bases respectively, with 20 bases between them. Germline-derived CDR1 and CDR2 are DFQATT and SNEGSKA (reference sequence). The CDR3 consists of 17 residues. For the CDR3, the DNA is TGCAGTGCTAGAGATATAATCCCCGGCAGGGAGGATCAGCCCCAGCATTTT. This translates into CSARDIIPGREDQPQHF.

This clonotype was seen more than once but under ten times. The chain combines TRBV3-1 with TRBJ1-2, with a possible D match to TRBD1 (5 bases). CDR3 length: 14 amino acids. Trimming took off 5 bases at V and 4 bases at J, with 14 bases between the two ends. The germline gives CDR1 LGHDT, CDR2 YNNKEL (reference sequence). DNA of the CDR3: TGTGCCAGCAGCGGGGGACTCCTCCCCTATGGCTACACCTTC. It is translated as CASSGGLLPYGYTF. Based on the CDR3 plus reference TRBV3-1 and TRBJ1-2, the full variable domain is DTAVSQTPKYLVTQMGNDKSIKCEQNLGHDTMYWYKQDSKKFLKIMFSYNNKELIINETVPNRFSPKSPDKAHLNLHINSLELGDSAVYFCASSGGLLPYGYTFGSGTRLTVV.

This clonotype was seen more than once but under ten times. V and J are TRBV11-3 and TRBJ2-1; 7 nucleotides line up with TRBD2. Germline CDR1 is SGHNT and CDR2 is YENEEA. The trim removed 3 bases at V and 4 bases at J, leaving 6 bases unmatched. The CDR3 contains 15 residues. The CDR3 coding sequence is TGTGCCAGCAGCTTTGCCCTAGCGGTGTACAATGAGCAGTTCTTC. Its protein product is CASSFALAVYNEQFF. The full variable domain, with the rest looked up from reference TRBV11-3 and TRBJ2-1, is EAGVVQSPRYKIIEKKQPVAFWCNPISGHNTLYWYLQNLGQGPELLIRYENEEAVDDSQLPKDRFSAERLKGVDSTLKIQPAELGDSAVYLCASSFALAVYNEQFFGPGTRLTVL.